This T cell receptor (beta chain) comes out of a study of blood T cell repertoires in COVID-19. Study at large: Some COVID-19 samples were acute and others convalescent; all came from the United States, Italy and Spain.

The germline gives CDR1 SGHTA, CDR2 FQGNSA. The V end was cut by 5 bases, the J end by 6 bases, with 11 bases between. This CDR3 region has 12 residues. Authors' methods: Amplification of reference gene primers was used by the study to estimate nucleated cell counts. The repertoire was sequenced with immunoSEQ multiplex PCR; TCRdb's copy has only in-frame clones and lacks some. V and J calls and clone size come straight from that table; D and trimming were deduced from the DNA. The sample carries about 330,000 clones, 92% recorded once. The material sequenced was PBMCs or T cells enriched from blood (not recorded which). The chain joins TRBV7-2 to TRBJ2-7, with D possibly being TRBD2 (5 bases). The TCR sequence derives from a woman in her twenties or thirties who had recovered from COVID-19. CDR3 loop: CASSPYGIEQYF. CDR3 nucleotide sequence: TGTGCCAGCAGCCCCTACGGGATCGAGCAGTACTTC.